Each of the 17 T cell receptor beta chains below was sequenced from the same sample in a study of blood T cell repertoires in COVID-19. TCRdb keeps only in-frame clones here, not all; method: immunoSEQ multiplex PCR. This sample has 200,000 to 250,000 clones, with roughly 86% found just once. The sequenced sample was peripheral blood. The receptors were sampled from a woman younger than 45 who had recovered from COVID-19.

V usage is TRBV5-1 and J usage is TRBJ1-1, with TRBD1 matching 8 bases. The germline V gene has CDR1 SGHRS and CDR2 YFSETQ. V shed 4 bases and J 2 bases; nucleotides not matched to a gene: 4. The CDR3 sequence is 14 residues long. The CDR3 nucleotides are TGCGCCAGCAGCCGCGGACAGGGAAACACTGAAGCTTTCTTT. Protein product: CASSRGQGNTEAFF.

The chain combines TRBV6-5 with TRBJ1-1, with no clear D. The CDR3 covers 11 residues. Germline V gene sequence: CDR1 MNHEY, CDR2 SVGAGI. V lost 3 bases to trimming and J lost 8 bases, with 7 bases between them. The chain's CDR3 is CASSYREEAFF. CDR3 sequence (DNA): TGTGCCAGCAGTTATCGGGAGGAAGCTTTCTTT.

The V gene is TRBV4-3, the J gene TRBJ1-4; tentative D call: TRBD1 (6 bases). Trimming cost V 0 bases and J 2 bases, with 10 bases left between them. The germline V gene encodes CDR1 LGHNA and CDR2 YSLEER. The CDR3 has 16 amino acids. CDR3 sequence reads: CASSQDAGATNEKLFF. The CDR3 DNA is TGCGCCAGCAGCCAAGACGCAGGGGCGACTAATGAAAAACTGTTTTTT.

The chain recombines TRBV6-6 with TRBJ2-7; 7 nucleotides match TRBD1. Germline V gene sequence: CDR1 MNHNY, CDR2 SVGAGI (reference sequence). J was trimmed by 0 bases and V by 6 bases; bases with no gene match: 5. The CDR3 runs 14 residues. The CDR3, as DNA: TGTGCCAGCAGGAACGGACAGGACTCCTACGAGCAGTACTTC. Translated, it gives CASRNGQDSYEQYF.

The V and J genes are TRBV18 and TRBJ2-3; 10 bases are a match to TRBD2. Germline loops: CDR1 KGHSH, CDR2 LQKENI. J lost 0 bases, V lost 1 base, and 1 base had no gene match. The CDR3 sequence is 16 residues long. In DNA, the CDR3 is TGTGCCAGCTCACCACTAGCGGGGGGTAGCACAGATACGCAGTATTTT. This codes for CASSPLAGGSTDTQYF.

This chain joins TRBV6-1 and TRBJ1-5; D may be TRBD1 (5 bases). This CDR3 has 17 residues. V was pared by 4 bases and J by 6 bases, with 22 bases between. Germline V gene sequence: CDR1 MNHNS, CDR2 SASEGT. The CDR3 nucleotides read TGTGCCAGCAGTGGAGGGACTGAAGGGCTGTGGAGTCAGCCCCAGCATTTT. Protein product: CASSGGTEGLWSQPQHF.

The CDR3 bases are TGTGCCAGCAGCATAAACAGGGGGTTTGAGGCTTTCTTT. As protein: CASSINRGFEAFF. This rearrangement joins TRBV7-3 to TRBJ1-1; the match to TRBD1 covers 8 bases. Trimming at V came to 5 bases and at J to 11 bases, leaving 10 bases not matched to a gene. The CDR3 totals 13 residues. Germline CDR1 reads SGHTA; CDR2 reads FQGTGA.

The chain employs TRBV7-9 and TRBJ1-1; D is unresolved. The V end lost 1 base, the J end lost 10 bases, and 13 bases lay between the germline ends. CDR3 length equals 13 residues. Germline V gene data show CDR1 as SEHNR and CDR2 as FQNEAQ (reference sequence). Here the CDR3 reads CASSLVLERRAFF. The CDR3 DNA sequence: TGTGCCAGCAGCTTAGTATTGGAGCGAAGAGCTTTCTTT.

This chain uses TRBV19 with TRBJ2-1; D perhaps matches TRBD1 (6 bases). There are 15 residues in the CDR3. In germline, CDR1 is LNHDA, CDR2 SQIVND (reference sequence). Trimming shortened V by 5 bases and J by 7 bases, and 18 bases separated the two germline ends. The CDR3: CASSQQGKGLNEQFF. CDR3 nucleotide sequence: TGTGCCAGTAGTCAACAGGGTAAGGGGTTGAATGAGCAGTTCTTC.

The V gene is TRBV11-2, the J gene TRBJ2-2; TRBD2 agrees at 15 bases. Trimming took 5 bases from V and 2 from J; bases not matched to a gene: 9. Germline CDR1 reads SGHAT; CDR2 reads FQNNGV. The CDR3 extends over 19 amino acids. CDR3 bases: TGTGCCAGCAGCCTAGGACTAGCGGGGGGGCATAGAAACACCGGGGAGCTGTTTTTT. As protein: CASSLGLAGGHRNTGELFF. The full variable domain, in which reference TRBV11-2 and TRBJ2-2 provide the parts outside the CDR3, is EAGVAQSPRYKIIEKRQSVAFWCNPISGHATLYWYQQILGQGPKLLIQFQNNGVVDDSQLPKDRFSAERLKGVDSTLKIQPAKLEDSAVYLCASSLGLAGGHRNTGELFFGEGSRLTVL.

The rearrangement links TRBV30 to TRBJ2-4, with TRBD2 as a possible D gene (5 bases). The germline gives CDR1 GTSNPN, CDR2 SVGIG (reference sequence). Trimming left V 2 bases short and J 1 base short, with 9 bases between. This CDR3 is 14 amino acids long. In nucleotides, the CDR3 is TGTGCCTGGAGTCTGGACTTCGCCAAAAACATTCAGTACTTC. It is translated as CAWSLDFAKNIQYF.

V and J are TRBV29-1 and TRBJ2-1, with a possible D match to TRBD2 (7 bases). Trimming left V 5 bases short and J 9 bases short, with 17 bases between. This CDR3 region has 13 residues. CDR1 and CDR2 (germline): SQVTM, ANQGSEA. The CDR3 loop reads CSVREGGPVEQFF. The CDR3 DNA reads as TGCAGCGTTAGAGAGGGGGGGCCCGTTGAGCAGTTCTTC.

CDR3 in DNA: TGTGCCAGCAGTTACGGGCAGGGATCTAATTCACCCCTCCACTTT. It yields the protein CASSYGQGSNSPLHF. The gene calls are TRBV6-5 and TRBJ1-6, with a possible D match to TRBD1 (5 bases). V was pared by 2 bases and J by 6 bases, with 11 bases between. The germline V gene encodes CDR1 MNHEY and CDR2 SVGAGI. This CDR3 region has 15 residues.

This clone has more than one count but fewer than ten. The chain has TRBV19 and TRBJ2-3, with a weak D call TRBD2 (7 bases). CDR1 and CDR2 (germline): LNHDA, SQIVND (reference sequence). Trimming took 9 bases from V and 3 from J, leaving 16 bases between them. The CDR3 has 14 residues. Written as DNA, the CDR3 is TGTGCCAGCAGAAGGGGGGGGATTACAGATACGCAGTATTTT. This sequence encodes CASRRGGITDTQYF.

This clone was detected only a few times. This sequence joins TRBV6-5 and TRBJ1-5; 7 nucleotides align to TRBD1. The V gene end was trimmed by 5 bases and the J gene end by 5 bases; junction bases not matched to a gene: 6. Germline V gene sequence: CDR1 MNHEY, CDR2 SVGAGI. The CDR3 contains 14 residues. The CDR3 is CASSPRQGYQPQHF. DNA for the CDR3: TGTGCCAGCAGTCCGAGACAGGGTTATCAGCCCCAGCATTTT.

V usage is TRBV10-2 and J usage is TRBJ2-7, with 8 bases matching TRBD2. Trimming cost V 6 bases and J 3 bases; bases outside gene matches: 10. The CDR3 is 15 amino acids. Germline-derived CDR1 and CDR2 are WSHSY and SAAADI. The CDR3 reads CASRATGGGFYEQYF. The CDR3 nucleotides are TGCGCCAGCAGGGCGACTGGCGGGGGGTTCTACGAGCAGTACTTC.

The J gene is TRBJ2-7, the V gene TRBV5-1; D is ambiguous. Germline V lookup: CDR1 SGHRS, CDR2 YFSETQ. V lost 0 bases and J lost 6, with 7 bases in between. The CDR3 has 12 amino acids. The chain's CDR3 is CASSLEYGEQYF. The DNA for the CDR3 is TGCGCCAGCAGCTTGGAGTACGGCGAGCAGTACTTC.